Included here is one TCR beta chain sequence, with context. Antigen: not known. Preparation of TCR beta libraries was done by quantitative 5'-RACE with molecular barcodes. Each CDR3 protein is one row after TCRdb ran MiXCR on the 5' RACE reads. The data hold 30,000 to 45,000 distinct CDR3 sequences, with 15% to 20% observed a single time. These data originate in a study of CD8 T cells in ankylosing spondylitis. Study outcomes and limitations: It appeared that ankylosing spondylitis blood was characterized by a TCR beta motif of roughly 8 highly homologous variants.

Trimming pared 6 bases from V and 0 bases from J, leaving 13 bases between. This CDR3 region has 15 residues. Germline CDR1 and CDR2: SGHTA and FQGNSA. The chain uses TRBV7-2 and TRBJ2-3; D is unclear. The clonotype comes from a male donor with ankylosing spondylitis or in good health (not recorded which). The sample was blood. The CDR3 nucleotides read TGTGCCAGCAGGTATACCGGGCCAAGCACAGATACGCAGTATTTT. This translates into CASRYTGPSTDTQYF.